What follows are 29 T cell receptor beta chains derived from one specimen sequenced in a study of shared clonotypes between healthy human individuals. TCRdb's table, derived via immunoSEQ multiplex PCR, lists solely in-frame clones and lacks some. There are some 900,000 clones in the sample; more than 75% occur only once, and around 1.4% lies in the top ten. Sequences were obtained from memory CD4+ T cells sorted from blood. Noted subset: CD45RA-negative fraction. The receptors come from a young man in good health.

On this clone itself: A read error is possible here, since a much larger clone lies one base away. The rearrangement links TRBV11-1 to TRBJ1-2; 9 bases are shared with TRBD1. The CDR3 runs 13 residues. Germline trimming cut 5 bases from V and 7 bases from J; bases unmatched to any gene: 5. In germline, CDR1 is SGHAT, CDR2 FQDESV (reference sequence). The CDR3 region has the DNA TGTGCCAGCAGCCTCGGACAGGGGTCTGGCTACACCTTC. Protein product: CASSLGQGSGYTF.

The chain has TRBV5-6 and TRBJ2-7; 9 bases align to TRBD1. The trim removed 5 bases at V and 3 bases at J, leaving 3 bases unmatched. The CDR3 extends over 13 amino acids. Germline CDR1 SGHDT, CDR2 YYEEEE. The CDR3: CASRATGGYEQYF. CDR3 bases: TGTGCCAGCAGGGCGACAGGGGGCTACGAGCAGTACTTC.

V is TRBV10-3 and J is TRBJ2-7, with a possible D match to TRBD1 (5 bases). The V gene lost 8 bases and the J gene lost 2 bases, with 7 bases spanning the gap. Germline V gene lookup returns CDR1 ENHRY and CDR2 SYGVKD. The CDR3 has 11 amino acids. The CDR3 loop is CAIQQAYEQYF. CDR3 nucleotides: TGTGCCATCCAACAGGCCTACGAGCAGTACTTC.

This sequence joins TRBV6-5 and TRBJ2-1; D is uncertain. Trimming took off 2 bases at V and 15 bases at J, with 11 bases between the two ends. Germline-derived CDR1 and CDR2 are MNHEY and SVGAGI. The CDR3 covers 11 residues. CDR3 in DNA: TGTGCCAGCAGTTACCGGCTCAGAACGTTCTTC. This translates into CASSYRLRTFF.

The chain is built from TRBV5-1 and TRBJ1-3, with a tentative D call TRBD1 (6 bases). V dropped 4 bases and J dropped 0 bases, with 20 bases sitting between them. Germline CDR1 SGHRS, CDR2 YFSETQ. CDR3 length: 18 residues. CDR3: CASSTGTSRASSGNTIYF. The CDR3, as DNA: TGCGCCAGCAGCACAGGGACCTCTCGAGCTAGCTCTGGAAACACCATATATTTT.

The J gene is TRBJ2-5, the V gene TRBV28; D not certain. V dropped 4 bases and J dropped 4 bases, with 4 bases sitting between them. CDR1 and CDR2 from the germline V gene are MDHEN and SYDVKM. This CDR3 region has 11 residues. CDR3 bases: TGTGCCAGCAGTTATAGAGAGACCCAGTACTTC. Amino acids: CASSYRETQYF.

This clone came up a few times. J is TRBJ2-7 and V is TRBV2; D tentatively fits TRBD1 or TRBD2 (5 bases each). With 3 bases removed from V and 5 bases from J, the gap between germline ends came to 14 bases. CDR3 length equals 14 residues. CDR1 and CDR2 from the germline V gene are SNHLY and FYNNEI. The CDR3 DNA reads TGTGCCAGCAGTGATTTGGTGGGGGACCACGAGCAGTACTTC. Protein: CASSDLVGDHEQYF.

The chain has TRBV30 and TRBJ2-3; TRBD2 matches at 12 bases. The CDR3 is 15 amino acids. Germline CDR1 reads GTSNPN; CDR2 reads SVGIG (reference sequence). Trimming removed 3 bases from V and 2 bases from J; junction bases left unmatched: 3. The CDR3 reads CAWRLAGGSTDTQYF. The CDR3 nucleotides read TGTGCCTGGAGACTAGCGGGAGGTTCCACAGATACGCAGTATTTT.

In its sample, this clone was seen a few times. This chain joins TRBV4-1 and TRBJ1-5; D remains unclear. Germline values: CDR1 MGHRA, CDR2 YSYEKL. The CDR3 covers 16 residues. V gave up 0 bases and J gave up 9 bases, with 18 bases separating them. The CDR3 region is CASSQDPGLPRRPQHF. In DNA form, the CDR3 reads TGCGCCAGCAGCCAAGATCCCGGACTGCCTAGGAGGCCCCAGCATTTT.

The chain joins TRBV5-6 to TRBJ1-1; D remains unclear. CDR1 is SGHDT, CDR2 YYEEEE, per germline. V was pared by 2 bases and J by 9 bases, with 11 bases between. The CDR3 has 12 amino acids. CDR3 nucleotide sequence: TGTGCCAGCAGCTTTCGGTGGGGAAAAGCTTTCTTT. Translation gives CASSFRWGKAFF.

This clone was recorded only once. The rearrangement uses TRBV5-4 and TRBJ2-3, with 8 bases fitting TRBD2. Germline CDR1 and CDR2: SGHNT and YYREEE (reference sequence). Losses at the gene ends were 4 bases for V and 4 bases for J; bases not matched to a gene: 14. The CDR3 covers 17 residues. CDR3 nucleotides: TGTGCCAGCAGCCCCCCCCAGCGGGGGAGCTCGGCAGATACGCAGTATTTT. Its translation: CASSPPQRGSSADTQYF. Variable domain in full (rest from reference TRBV5-4 and TRBJ2-3): ETGVTQSPTHLIKTRGQQVTLRCSSQSGHNTVSWYQQALGQGPQFIFQYYREEENGRGNFPPRFSGLQFPNYSSELNVNALELDDSALYLCASSPPQRGSSADTQYFGPGTRLTVL.

The chain joins TRBV4-2 to TRBJ2-2; 14 bases agree with TRBD2. Germline V gene data show CDR1 as LGHNA and CDR2 as YNFKEQ. The CDR3 is 19 residues long. The V segment lost 4 bases and the J segment 2 bases; nucleotides outside the gene matches: 9. CDR3 coding DNA: TGTGCCAGCAGCCGAGTGACTAGCGGGGGGGCCAAAAACACCGGGGAGCTGTTTTTT. It encodes CASSRVTSGGAKNTGELFF.

This clone was found a few times. The chain links TRBV7-9 to TRBJ1-1; 7 nucleotides align to TRBD1. This CDR3 has 14 amino acids. The germline gives CDR1 SEHNR, CDR2 FQNEAQ (reference sequence). The trim removed 2 bases at V and 4 bases at J, leaving 4 bases unmatched. The CDR3 reads CASSLKGAGTEAFF. The CDR3 bases are TGTGCCAGCAGCTTAAAGGGGGCTGGCACTGAAGCTTTCTTT.

This chain joins TRBV4-2 and TRBJ1-4; unclear D gene. CDR1 and CDR2 from the germline V gene are LGHNA and YNFKEQ. This CDR3 is built from 13 residues. Trimming shortened V by 4 bases and J by 7 bases, and 10 bases separated the two germline ends. The CDR3 DNA follows: TGTGCCAGCAGCCCCCCCCGGGGTGAAAAACTGTTTTTT. This gives the protein CASSPPRGEKLFF.

The chain couples TRBV27 to TRBJ2-5, with 8 bases fitting TRBD2. Trimming removed 3 bases from V and 1 base from J; junction bases left unmatched: 4. CDR1 and CDR2 (germline): MNHEY, SMNVEV (reference sequence). The CDR3 extends over 15 amino acids. This chain's CDR3 is CASSFSGGSQETQYF. In DNA form, the CDR3 reads TGTGCCAGCAGTTTCTCGGGGGGGTCCCAAGAGACCCAGTACTTC.

V gene TRBV5-1 combines with J gene TRBJ1-2; D ambiguous. V was pared by 1 base and J by 4 bases, with 14 bases between. The CDR3 is 15 residues long. Germline loops: CDR1 SGHRS, CDR2 YFSETQ. The CDR3 loop reads CASSLSPTDSYGYTF. CDR3 DNA: TGCGCCAGCAGCTTGTCCCCGACGGACTCCTATGGCTACACCTTC.

The chain uses TRBV29-1 and TRBJ2-5; 14 nucleotides match TRBD2. With 8 bases clipped from V and 5 bases from J, the junction kept 7 bases outside the gene matches. The germline CDR1 and CDR2 sequences are SQVTM and ANQGSEA. The CDR3 contains 14 residues. Here the CDR3 reads CSYGLAGGGETQYF. CDR3 in DNA: TGCAGCTACGGACTAGCGGGGGGCGGGGAGACCCAGTACTTC.

This clone was picked up many times. The V gene is TRBV10-3, the J gene TRBJ2-2; D gene unclear. CDR1 is ENHRY, CDR2 SYGVKD, per germline. Trimming removed 11 bases from V and 5 bases from J, with 15 bases in between. CDR3 length: 13 amino acids. CDR3 sequence (DNA): TGTGCCGCCTCTCGGGTTCGTACCGGGGAGCTGTTTTTT. Its protein product is CAASRVRTGELFF.

Only one count was recorded for this clone. This chain links TRBV6-5 with TRBJ1-2, with D tentatively TRBD1 (6 bases). Per germline, CDR1 MNHEY and CDR2 SVGAGI. Trimming removed 6 bases at V and 0 bases at J, with 11 bases between. This CDR3 region has 14 residues. The CDR3 region is CASRARGPNYGYTF. CDR3 coding DNA: TGTGCCAGCAGGGCCAGGGGACCTAACTATGGCTACACCTTC.

J is TRBJ1-6 and V is TRBV5-4, with TRBD1 identical over 9 bases. The CDR3 extends over 14 amino acids. Germline loops: CDR1 SGHNT, CDR2 YYREEE (reference sequence). V lost 4 bases to trimming and J lost 10 bases; unmatched junction nucleotides: 6. CDR3 bases: TGTGCCAGCAGCATAAGGACAGGGGACTCACCCCTCCACTTT. Translated, it gives CASSIRTGDSPLHF.

This chain connects TRBV7-9 to TRBJ2-7, with 11 bases that match TRBD1. Looked up from germline, CDR1 is SEHNR and CDR2 is FQNEAQ (reference sequence). The length of the CDR3 is 16 residues. V shed 5 bases and J 5 bases; nucleotides not matched to a gene: 11. The CDR3, as DNA: TGTGCCAGCAGCCGGACAGGGGGCCGGGCGAGCCACGAGCAGTACTTC. Its translation: CASSRTGGRASHEQYF.

The chain is built from TRBV5-1 and TRBJ2-2, with TRBD1 matching over 10 bases. Per the germline V gene, CDR1 is SGHRS and CDR2 is YFSETQ. CDR3 size: 15 residues. V gave up 4 bases and J gave up 6 bases; unmatched junction bases: 6. The CDR3 here is CASSPTGGDAGELFF. The CDR3 DNA is TGCGCCAGCAGCCCGACAGGGGGCGATGCCGGGGAGCTGTTTTTT.

This clone was picked up one time. V is TRBV19 and J is TRBJ2-7, with D perhaps matching TRBD1 (6 bases). Germline V gene lookup returns CDR1 LNHDA and CDR2 SQIVND (reference sequence). Trimming removed 3 bases from V and 0 bases from J, with 12 bases in between. The CDR3 loop spans 15 amino acids. The CDR3 nucleotides are TGTGCCAGTAGTATTGAGAGGGGGAGCTCCTACGAGCAGTACTTC. It specifies CASSIERGSSYEQYF.

V gene TRBV19 combines with J gene TRBJ1-1; a weak D match, TRBD1 (6 bases). The V gene lost 3 bases and the J gene lost 1 base, with 15 bases spanning the gap. CDR1 and CDR2 (germline): LNHDA, SQIVND (reference sequence). CDR3 size: 16 residues. The CDR3 is CASSIRGQMGNTEAFF. The CDR3 DNA reads TGTGCCAGTAGTATCAGGGGTCAGATGGGGAACACTGAAGCTTTCTTT.

This clone has a single count. The CDR3 protein is CAWREAGVINEQFF. CDR3 coding DNA: TGTGCCTGGAGAGAAGCGGGAGTTATAAATGAGCAGTTCTTC. V gene TRBV30 combines with J gene TRBJ2-1; 8 bases align to TRBD2. Germline assignment: CDR1 GTSNPN and CDR2 SVGIG (reference sequence). The CDR3 loop spans 14 amino acids. The J segment lost 7 bases and the V segment lost 3 bases, leaving 8 bases of the junction unmatched.

This clone is a singleton in its sample. CDR3 protein: CASSPGQNHYGYTF. CDR3 nucleotide sequence: TGCGCCAGCAGTCCCGGACAGAACCACTATGGCTACACCTTC. V and J are TRBV4-1 and TRBJ1-2, with D perhaps matching TRBD1 (6 bases). The CDR3 sequence is 14 residues long. From germline, CDR1 is MGHRA and CDR2 YSYEKL. The V gene lost 6 bases and the J gene lost 3 bases, with 14 bases spanning the gap.

The V call is TRBV7-9, the J call TRBJ2-1; D is undetermined. Deletions cut 5 bases from V and 8 bases from J, with 13 bases between. Germline V gene sequence: CDR1 SEHNR, CDR2 FQNEAQ (reference sequence). CDR3 length: 13 residues. CDR3 sequence reads: CASSANTRDEQFF. The CDR3 DNA reads as TGTGCCAGCAGCGCAAACACACGGGATGAGCAGTTCTTC.

The genes are TRBV27 and TRBJ2-7, with D unclear. Germline V gene data show CDR1 as MNHEY and CDR2 as SMNVEV (reference sequence). V lost 8 bases to trimming and J lost 4 bases, with 15 bases between them. This CDR3 is 13 amino acids long. This CDR3 reads CASGDRVSYEQYF. CDR3 bases: TGTGCCAGCGGCGATAGGGTTTCTTACGAGCAGTACTTC.

This clone was detected once. This chain joins TRBV10-1 and TRBJ2-2, with TRBD2 as a possible D gene (5 bases). V lost 2 bases to trimming and J lost 7 bases, with 11 bases between them. This CDR3 region has 14 residues. Germline V gene data show CDR1 as WNHNN and CDR2 as SYGVQD (reference sequence). CDR3 sequence reads: CASSEQTTSGELFF. The CDR3 DNA reads TGCGCCAGCAGTGAGCAGACTACTAGCGGGGAGCTGTTTTTT.